This T cell receptor beta chain was documented in a study of OX40 agonist ivuxolimab in advanced cancers. The data were produced by immunoSEQ multiplex PCR, yet TCRdb's version contains in-frame clones alone and is incomplete. The sample carries about 34,000 clones, about 93% recorded once. Looked up from germline, CDR1 is MNHNY and CDR2 is SVGAGI (reference sequence). The CDR3 has 14 amino acids. V shed 10 bases, J shed 1 base, and the junction held 9 bases outside the gene matches. The sequencing here drew on CD4+ or CD8+ T cells sorted from blood, taken in a trial of the OX40 agonist ivuxolimab. The chain couples TRBV6-6 to TRBJ1-1; 7 bases map to TRBD1. The TCR originated in an adult with an advanced solid tumor such as melanoma, head and neck, liver or kidney cancer. The CDR3 is CATKEGARNTEAFF. In DNA form, the CDR3 reads TGTGCCACCAAGGAGGGGGCACGGAACACTGAAGCTTTCTTT.